The entry below describes one T cell receptor beta chain. Its antigen remains undetermined. Qualities for individual bases were not recorded, and no much larger clone is one base off. The sample belongs to a study of OX40 agonist ivuxolimab in advanced cancers. In terms of the full investigation: Ivuxolimab, which targeted the costimulatory receptor OX40 (CD134), was an agonistic, fully human IgG2 monoclonal antibody. Patients were allowed to have had prior anti-PD-1, anti-PD-L1 or anti-CTLA-4 therapy, and approximately 43% of the dose-escalation patients had previously received checkpoint inhibitors. Intravenous ivuxolimab was administered to patients every 2 weeks at six dose levels: 0.01, 0.1, 0.3, 1.5, 3 and 10 mg/kg. Partial responses occurred in three dose-escalation patients, of whom one had hepatocellular carcinoma and two had cutaneous melanoma. The paper covers the monotherapy dose-escalation part of the phase I ivuxolimab trial, which included N of about 50 patients. Peripheral TCRbeta sequencing was intended to test whether TCR sequence diversity was altered and clonal T-cell expansion was caused by ivuxolimab. The dose-escalation cohort was about 83% male with a mean age of approximately 60 years, ranging from roughly 20 to 80. Of the approximately 54 dose-escalation patients, hepatocellular carcinoma was present in approximately 20, melanoma in around 15, renal cell carcinoma in 9 and head and neck cancer in 9. Points the paper makes about the study in general: Low levels of normalized T-cell clonal expansion were also seen in some patients who did not respond. The antigen specificity of the clonally expanded peripheral T cells was not determined. In partial responders in the 0.1-3.0 mg/kg groups, normalized peripheral clonal expansion was found to be among the lowest, especially among CD8+ T cells. At doses of 0.1 to 3.0 mg/kg, clonal expansion of both CD4+ and CD8+ blood T cells was observed from baseline to week 6. After ivuxolimab, expanded clones were on average more numerous among CD8+ T cells than among CD4+ T cells.

The germline V gene supplies CDR1 SGHNT and CDR2 YENEEA. Trimming removed 6 bases from V and 5 bases from J; the gene matches leave 9 bases unexplained. From its cysteine to its phenylalanine, the CDR3 spans 15 amino acids. Of all the DNA, just the CDR3 is kept, 45 bases in frame from base 1. The trial excluded patients who had a history of autoimmune disease or were on systemic immunosuppression. In every dose cohort, peripheral blood was drawn for TCR sequencing at baseline, cycle 4 day 1, and cycle 7 day 1. The samples were taken from a phase I, first-in-human, multicenter, open-label dose-escalation trial of ivuxolimab. Adults with locally advanced or metastatic melanoma, renal cell carcinoma, hepatocellular carcinoma or head and neck squamous cell carcinoma were enrolled in the trial. Before TCR sequencing, CD4+ T cells and CD8+ T cells from peripheral blood were sorted into separate populations.

To sequence the TCRbeta CDR3 region, genomic DNA was isolated from the sorted cells. The immunoSEQ Assay was used for sequencing of TCRbeta CDR3 regions. TCRdb carries this immuneACCESS record with in-frame sequences only. Its versions omit some clonotypes, under half of them owing to an unresolved V gene in the studies checked, with the rest unexplained. The sample table holds about 68,000 clones, of which more than 70% were seen once. The ten largest make up 0.55% to 0.85% of the sample. This receptor was taken from an adult with an advanced solid tumor such as melanoma, head and neck, liver or kidney cancer. The source material was CD4+ or CD8+ T cells sorted from blood, sampled in a trial of the OX40 agonist ivuxolimab. In this chain, TRBV11-3 is recombined with TRBJ2-2; TRBD1 fits 7 bases in the junction. The sequence in DNA is TGTGCCAGCAGTCGGGGTGCAGGGGGTACCGGGGAGCTGTTTTTT. This translates into CASSRGAGGTGELFF.